Shown below are 30 T cell receptor beta chains from a single sample sequenced in a study of CD8 T cells in ankylosing spondylitis. TCRdb independently ran MiXCR on the 5' RACE reads; one entry per CDR3 protein. This sample yields 200,000 to 250,000 distinct CDR3 sequences, of which over 9.5% are seen a single time; under 25% belongs to the top ten. The sequenced material came from blood, either unsorted or a sorted T cell fraction (not recorded which). All receptors come from a male donor with ankylosing spondylitis or in good health (not recorded which).

This clonotype was detected many times. The chain joins TRBV5-1 to TRBJ2-3; D unresolved. Germline CDR1 is SGHRS and CDR2 is YFSETQ. The CDR3 length is 16 residues. V lost 2 bases and J 0 bases, leaving 13 bases between the germline ends. As DNA, the CDR3 is TGCGCCAGCAGCTTATTAGGTTTCACTAGCACAGATACGCAGTATTTT. As protein: CASSLLGFTSTDTQYF.

This clonotype was counted many times. The CDR3 DNA is TGTGCCACCAGCAGTAGGCTATGGCAGGGAGACTACGAGCAGTACTTC. Protein product: CATSSRLWQGDYEQYF. The rearrangement uses TRBV15 and TRBJ2-7; D could derive from TRBD1 or TRBD2 (5 bases each). Trimming removed 3 bases at V and 3 bases at J, with 18 bases between. The CDR3 sequence is 16 residues long. Germline CDR1 and CDR2: LNHNV and YYDKDF (reference sequence).

This clonotype was recorded many times. The V gene is TRBV20-1, the J gene TRBJ1-2; no clear D gene. V shed 3 bases and J shed 3 bases, with 8 bases lying between them. This CDR3 is built from 12 residues. Germline lookup yields CDR1 DFQATT and CDR2 SNEGSKA (reference sequence). CDR3 coding DNA: TGCAGTGCTAGGGACGTGCACTATGGCTACACCTTC. This sequence encodes CSARDVHYGYTF.

At least ten counts were recorded for this clonotype. CDR3 sequence reads: CSVREGPSGQYF. In nucleotides, the CDR3 is TGCAGTGTGCGCGAGGGGCCCTCGGGGCAGTACTTC. The chain links TRBV20-1 to TRBJ2-7, with D perhaps assigned TRBD1 or TRBD2 (5 bases each). The CDR3 runs to 12 residues. Trimming removed 7 bases from V and 9 bases from J, with 19 bases in between. Looked up from germline, CDR1 is DFQATT and CDR2 is SNEGSKA (reference sequence).

This clonotype was counted between two and nine times. The chain recombines TRBV19 with TRBJ2-2, with 9 nucleotides matching TRBD1. The CDR3 runs 16 residues. V lost 10 bases, J lost 1 base, and 10 bases stayed unmatched. The germline V gene has CDR1 LNHDA and CDR2 SQIVND (reference sequence). This chain's CDR3 is CATTPWGQGNTGELFF. The CDR3 DNA reads TGTGCCACCACCCCCTGGGGACAGGGGAACACCGGGGAGCTGTTTTTT.

This clonotype was detected many times. J is TRBJ2-3 and V is TRBV5-6; 9 bases are shared with TRBD1. Germline V CDR1 and CDR2: SGHDT, YYEEEE. The V gene end was trimmed by 4 bases and the J gene end by 8 bases; junction bases not matched to a gene: 14. The CDR3 runs 16 residues. The CDR3 is CASSTPPGDRARTQYF. DNA for the CDR3: TGTGCCAGCAGCACCCCTCCCGGGGACAGGGCCCGTACGCAGTATTTT.

This clonotype has at least ten counts. The rearrangement links TRBV12-3 or TRBV12-4 to TRBJ1-2, with 10 bases that match TRBD1. Trimming at V came to 5 bases and at J to 0 bases, leaving 3 bases not matched to a gene. This CDR3 comprises 15 residues. For the CDR3, the DNA is TGTGCCAGCAGTCCCGGGACAGGGGCTAACTATGGCTACACCTTC. Residues: CASSPGTGANYGYTF.

This clonotype occurred many times. This chain joins TRBV10-3 and TRBJ2-3, with 9 positions matching TRBD2. The germline V gene encodes CDR1 ENHRY and CDR2 SYGVKD. This CDR3 comprises 17 residues. The trim removed 5 bases at V and 3 bases at J, leaving 12 bases unmatched. CDR3 sequence reads: CAISSGSLAGWTDTQYF. The DNA for the CDR3 is TGTGCCATCAGTTCAGGGAGTCTAGCGGGGTGGACAGATACGCAGTATTTT.

This clonotype has a count of ten or more. The chain joins TRBV27 to TRBJ2-1, with 13 bases that match TRBD2. This CDR3 has 17 amino acids. In germline, CDR1 is MNHEY, CDR2 SMNVEV (reference sequence). After removal of 2 bases from V and 8 bases from J, the junction contained 9 bases not matched to a gene. CDR3 bases: TGTGCCAGCAGTTTACTTCGTTGGACTAGCGGGGGCGATGAGCAGTTCTTC. The encoded protein is CASSLLRWTSGGDEQFF.

In its sample, this clonotype was seen a few times. This chain joins TRBV7-6 and TRBJ2-3; perhaps TRBD1 as D (5 bases). CDR3 length equals 14 residues. V shed 3 bases and J shed 2 bases, with 9 bases lying between them. Germline V CDR1 and CDR2: SGHVS, FNYEAQ. Here the CDR3 DNA reads TGTGCCAGCAGCTTTTCAGGGAACACAGATACGCAGTATTTT. Translated, it gives CASSFSGNTDTQYF.

This clonotype was found a few times. This sequence joins TRBV24-1 and TRBJ2-6; D ambiguous. V was trimmed by 1 base and J by 0 bases, leaving 6 bases between them. This CDR3 has 16 residues. Germline V CDR1 and CDR2: KGHDR, SFDVKD. The CDR3: CATSDFGDSGANVLTF. The CDR3 DNA reads TGTGCCACCAGTGATTTCGGCGACTCTGGGGCCAACGTCCTGACTTTC.

In its sample, this clonotype was seen once. V is TRBV7-6 and J is TRBJ2-1; either TRBD1 or TRBD2 may fit D (6 bases each). Trimming took 10 bases from V and 5 from J, leaving 15 bases between them. Per the germline V gene, CDR1 is SGHVS and CDR2 is FNYEAQ. The CDR3 sequence is 13 residues long. The CDR3 DNA reads TGTGCCATCAGAGGGGGGTTCCACAATGAGCAGTTCTTC. This translates into CAIRGGFHNEQFF.

The rearrangement links TRBV11-2 to TRBJ2-3, with D perhaps matching TRBD2 (6 bases). Trimming removed 0 bases from V and 0 bases from J, with 13 bases in between. This CDR3 has 17 residues. Germline CDR1 reads SGHAT; CDR2 reads FQNNGV. In DNA, the CDR3 is TGTGCCAGCAGCTTAGATTTCCGGGGAGGAAGCACAGATACGCAGTATTTT. Translating it yields CASSLDFRGGSTDTQYF.

With regard to this clonotype: A much bigger clone sits one base away, suggesting this may be a read error. The rearrangement uses TRBV7-2 and TRBJ2-7; D is perhaps TRBD1 or TRBD2 (5 bases each). CDR3 size: 15 residues. V lost 3 bases and J lost 5, with 17 bases in between. Germline loops: CDR1 SGHTA, CDR2 FQGNSA. Here the CDR3 DNA reads TGTGCCAGCAGCTTCCCAGGGACGGAGACCAACGAGCAGTACTTC. Translating it yields CASSFPGTETNEQYF.

In its sample, this clonotype was seen many times. This CDR3 is CATSDWSTGGLEQFF. The CDR3 DNA sequence: TGTGCCACCAGTGATTGGTCGACAGGCGGGTTGGAGCAGTTCTTC. The chain uses TRBV24-1 and TRBJ2-1, with D possibly TRBD1 on 6 matching bases. V was cut by 2 bases and J by 10 bases, with 17 bases left in between. The CDR3 totals 15 residues. Germline assignment: CDR1 KGHDR and CDR2 SFDVKD.

The V and J genes are TRBV28 and TRBJ2-3; 8 bases line up with TRBD2. CDR1 MDHEN and CDR2 SYDVKM come from the germline V gene. This CDR3 contains 14 residues. Trimming cost V 10 bases and J 4 bases; bases outside gene matches: 10. CDR3 nucleotide sequence: TGTGCCATGGGGGTAGCGGGGCTCCCAGATACGCAGTATTTT. Encoded protein: CAMGVAGLPDTQYF.

The sample holds many counts of this clonotype. The V and J genes are TRBV6-1 and TRBJ1-1, with unresolved D. The germline gives CDR1 MNHNS, CDR2 SASEGT. Trimming took off 8 bases at V and 1 base at J, with 14 bases between the two ends. This CDR3 has 14 amino acids. The chain's CDR3 is CASGRTLSNTEAFF. The CDR3 DNA sequence: TGTGCCAGCGGCCGGACTTTATCGAACACTGAAGCTTTCTTT.

In this sample, this clonotype turned up a few times. The chain employs TRBV5-1 and TRBJ2-5; possibly TRBD1 for D (8 bases). V was shortened by 5 bases and J by 1 base, with 15 bases between the two germline ends. CDR3 length: 15 amino acids. The germline V gene encodes CDR1 SGHRS and CDR2 YFSETQ. The DNA for the CDR3 is TGCGCCAGCAGATTACAGGGGGGGGTCCAAGAGACCCAGTACTTC. Protein sequence: CASRLQGGVQETQYF.

This clonotype came up a few times. This chain uses TRBV7-2 with TRBJ2-2, with 12 bases that match TRBD2. Unmatched junction bases numbered 8, after V lost 5 bases and J lost 4 bases. The CDR3 extends over 17 amino acids. CDR1 and CDR2 (germline): SGHTA, FQGNSA. CDR3 loop: CASSPQPGLAGTGELFF. Here the CDR3 DNA reads TGTGCCAGCAGCCCCCAACCGGGACTAGCGGGCACCGGGGAGCTGTTTTTT. The variable domain in full, completed from reference TRBV7-2 and TRBJ2-2, reads GAGVSQSPSNKVTEKGKDVELRCDPISGHTALYWYRQSLGQGLEFLIYFQGNSAPDKSGLPSDRFSAERTGGSVSTLTIQRTQQEDSAVYLCASSPQPGLAGTGELFFGEGSRLTVL.

This clonotype was detected a few times. The chain employs TRBV3-1 and TRBJ1-1; D possibly corresponds to TRBD1 (6 bases). V was clipped by 2 bases and J by 5 bases, with 12 bases between them. Germline lookup yields CDR1 LGHDT and CDR2 YNNKEL (reference sequence). The CDR3 has 14 residues. CDR3: CASSQRQVLTEAFF. For the CDR3, the DNA is TGTGCCAGCAGCCAACGACAGGTACTTACTGAAGCTTTCTTT.

The sample holds many counts of this clonotype. The rearrangement links TRBV20-1 to TRBJ2-3, with unresolved D. CDR3 length: 11 residues. V was trimmed by 5 bases and J by 7 bases, leaving 10 bases between them. Germline assignment: CDR1 DFQATT and CDR2 SNEGSKA (reference sequence). Here the CDR3 DNA reads TGCAGTGCTTATTCCCCCAATACGCAGTATTTT. Amino acid sequence: CSAYSPNTQYF.

This clonotype came up many times. The genes are TRBV9 and TRBJ1-2; weak D call: TRBD1 (5 bases). Deletions cut 0 bases from V and 1 base from J, with 13 bases between. In germline, CDR1 is SGDLS, CDR2 YYNGEE. The CDR3 is 16 amino acids. The CDR3 sequence is CASSVGPQGLNYGYTF. CDR3 nucleotide sequence: TGTGCCAGCAGCGTAGGCCCCCAGGGCCTTAACTATGGCTACACCTTC.

There are a few counts of this clonotype. As DNA, the CDR3 is TGTGCCAGCTCCCCCGCGGCAGGGACAAGCTACGAGCAGTACTTC. Protein product: CASSPAAGTSYEQYF. The rearrangement joins TRBV18 to TRBJ2-7; D perhaps matches TRBD1 (6 bases). V shed 6 bases and J shed 3 bases, with 18 bases lying between them. Germline assignment: CDR1 KGHSH and CDR2 LQKENI. The CDR3 extends over 15 amino acids.

The gene calls are TRBV12-3 or TRBV12-4 and TRBJ2-2; TRBD1 matches 11 bases. The V segment lost 7 bases and the J segment 7 bases; nucleotides outside the gene matches: 14. The CDR3 is made up of 17 amino acids. For the CDR3, the DNA is TGTGCCAGCAATACATCTCCGGGACAGGGGGGGATCGGGGAGCTGTTTTTT. It translates to CASNTSPGQGGIGELFF.

The chain employs TRBV19 and TRBJ1-5, with TRBD1 identical over 7 bases. V dropped 6 bases and J dropped 5; count of bases not matched to a gene: 10. Germline values: CDR1 LNHDA, CDR2 SQIVND (reference sequence). The CDR3 extends over 15 amino acids. CDR3: CASRVTTGDYQPQHF. In DNA form, the CDR3 reads TGTGCCAGTAGGGTCACTACAGGGGATTATCAGCCCCAGCATTTT. The whole variable domain, filled in from reference TRBV19 and TRBJ1-5, reads DGGITQSPKYLFRKEGQNVTLSCEQNLNHDAMYWYRQDPGQGLRLIYYSQIVNDFQKGDIAEGYSVSREKKESFPLTVTSAQKNPTAFYLCASRVTTGDYQPQHFGDGTRLSIL.

This clonotype was recorded many times. The chain links TRBV14 to TRBJ2-1, with TRBD1 matching 8 bases. This CDR3 spans 15 amino acids. Looked up from germline, CDR1 is SGHDN and CDR2 is FVKESK. V was pared by 2 bases and J by 5 bases, with 5 bases of the junction left unmatched. The CDR3 protein is CASSQTGQAHNEQFF. In DNA form, the CDR3 reads TGTGCCAGCAGCCAAACGGGACAGGCTCACAATGAGCAGTTCTTC.

This clonotype was counted between two and nine times. J is TRBJ2-7 and V is TRBV20-1; 9 bases map to TRBD2. CDR3 length: 14 amino acids. The V segment lost 7 bases and the J segment 0 bases; nucleotides outside the gene matches: 7. Germline CDR1 is DFQATT and CDR2 is SNEGSKA (reference sequence). CDR3 nucleotide sequence: TGCAGTGGCCAAATAGCGGGGGACTCCTACGAGCAGTACTTC. This encodes CSGQIAGDSYEQYF.

This clonotype showed up many times. The CDR3 loop reads CASSLDQGKETQYF. CDR3 bases: TGTGCCAGCAGCTTAGACCAGGGTAAAGAGACCCAGTACTTC. The chain employs TRBV7-2 and TRBJ2-5; a weak D match, TRBD1 (5 bases). Germline lookup yields CDR1 SGHTA and CDR2 FQGNSA. The CDR3 consists of 14 residues. V lost 1 base and J 3 bases, leaving 9 bases between the germline ends.

This chain uses TRBV29-1 with TRBJ2-2; no firm D call. Germline values: CDR1 SQVTM, CDR2 ANQGSEA. The CDR3 is 14 residues long. V shed 4 bases and J shed 2 bases, with 11 bases lying between them. The CDR3 nucleotides read TGCAGCGTTGTGGAGCAGACCAACACCGGGGAGCTGTTTTTT. This translates into CSVVEQTNTGELFF.

This clonotype has ten or more counts. V is TRBV5-1 and J is TRBJ2-2; TRBD2 agrees at 7 bases. Trimming at V came to 4 bases and at J to 5 bases, leaving 17 bases not matched to a gene. Germline V gives CDR1 SGHRS, CDR2 YFSETQ. This CDR3 spans 18 amino acids. In DNA, the CDR3 is TGCGCCAGCAGCCCGACGGGAGCGGGGTCTCCGTTTACCGGGGAGCTGTTTTTT. Translation: CASSPTGAGSPFTGELFF.